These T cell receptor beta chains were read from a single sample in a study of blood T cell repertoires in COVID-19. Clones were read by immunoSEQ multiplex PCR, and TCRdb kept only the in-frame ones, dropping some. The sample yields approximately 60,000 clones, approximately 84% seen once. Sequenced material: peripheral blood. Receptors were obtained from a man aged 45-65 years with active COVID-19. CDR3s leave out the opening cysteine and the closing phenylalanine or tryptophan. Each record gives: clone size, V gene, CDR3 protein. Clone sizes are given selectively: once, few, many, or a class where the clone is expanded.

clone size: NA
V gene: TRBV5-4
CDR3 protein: ASSSSSGVLYEQY

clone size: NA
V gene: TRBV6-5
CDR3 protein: ASSSDTWDRGYT

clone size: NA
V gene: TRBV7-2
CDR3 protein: ASSLDLSTDTQY

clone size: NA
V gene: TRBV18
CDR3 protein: ASSPRGLRAGMEY

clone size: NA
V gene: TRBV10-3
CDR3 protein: AISESQDLNTEAF

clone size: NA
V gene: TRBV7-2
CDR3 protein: ASSQSGGTGELF

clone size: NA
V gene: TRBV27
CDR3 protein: ASSSGLAGPDKETQY

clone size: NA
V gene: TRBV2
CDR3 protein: ASLREEETQY

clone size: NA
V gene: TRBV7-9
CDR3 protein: ASSLASGVRQQY

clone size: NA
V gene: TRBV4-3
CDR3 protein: ASSQLRTDTQY

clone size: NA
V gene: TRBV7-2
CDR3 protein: ASQIGGANYGYT

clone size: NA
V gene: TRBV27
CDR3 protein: ASSLQGKQY

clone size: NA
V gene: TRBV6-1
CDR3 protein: ASSDRQGGSYEQY

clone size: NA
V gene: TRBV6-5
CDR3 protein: ASSANRVLSEKLF

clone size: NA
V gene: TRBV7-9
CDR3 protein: ASTGDIEAF

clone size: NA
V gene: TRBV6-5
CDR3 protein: AASKAAGYEQY

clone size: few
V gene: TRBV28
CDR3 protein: ASSSTGGSEKLF

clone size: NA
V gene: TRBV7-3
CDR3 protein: ASSLEGLASETQY

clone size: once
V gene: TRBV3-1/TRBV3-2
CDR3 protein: ASSLRTSGSYEQY

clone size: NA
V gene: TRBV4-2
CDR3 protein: ASSQGVEREGYEQY

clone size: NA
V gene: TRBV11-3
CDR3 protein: ASSLGWETGELF

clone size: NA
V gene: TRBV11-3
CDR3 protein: ASSFRGSGNTEAF

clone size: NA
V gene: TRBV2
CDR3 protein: ASRPLTPYRGNEQY

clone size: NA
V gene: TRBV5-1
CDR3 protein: ASSPSSSGRTDTQY

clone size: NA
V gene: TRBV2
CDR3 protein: ASRGLAGEGYNEQF

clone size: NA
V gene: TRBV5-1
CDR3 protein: ASSLSVLNEKLF

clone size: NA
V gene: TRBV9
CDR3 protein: ASSVAGFRTEQY

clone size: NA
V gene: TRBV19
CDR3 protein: ASSPSVAPQNTQY

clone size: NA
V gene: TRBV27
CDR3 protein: ASSLRWDSPEAF

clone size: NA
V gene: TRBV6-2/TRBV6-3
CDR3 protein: ASSFPWTSGKQETQY

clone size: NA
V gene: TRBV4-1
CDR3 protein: ASSPRGTDNYGYT

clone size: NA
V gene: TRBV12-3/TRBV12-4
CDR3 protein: ASSGGVWETQY

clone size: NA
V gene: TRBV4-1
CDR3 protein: ASSVRGVGNQPQH

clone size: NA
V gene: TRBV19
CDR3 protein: ASSSTGQRNSPLH

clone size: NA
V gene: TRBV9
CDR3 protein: ASSKDRVDYGYT

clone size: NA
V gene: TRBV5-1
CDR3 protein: ASSLLEPRTGELF

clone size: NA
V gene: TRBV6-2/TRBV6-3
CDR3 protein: ASSQWDRGHGEQY

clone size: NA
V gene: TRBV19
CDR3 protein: ASSVLLGTEETQY

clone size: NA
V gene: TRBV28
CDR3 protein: ASFGPVVSGNTIY

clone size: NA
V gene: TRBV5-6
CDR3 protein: ASSLTGWRNT

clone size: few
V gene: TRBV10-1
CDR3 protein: ASSESVQGGIQGYT

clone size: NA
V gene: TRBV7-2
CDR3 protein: ASSLIAGGGIGAKNIQY

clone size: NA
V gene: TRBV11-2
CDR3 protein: ASSSWTGMNEQY